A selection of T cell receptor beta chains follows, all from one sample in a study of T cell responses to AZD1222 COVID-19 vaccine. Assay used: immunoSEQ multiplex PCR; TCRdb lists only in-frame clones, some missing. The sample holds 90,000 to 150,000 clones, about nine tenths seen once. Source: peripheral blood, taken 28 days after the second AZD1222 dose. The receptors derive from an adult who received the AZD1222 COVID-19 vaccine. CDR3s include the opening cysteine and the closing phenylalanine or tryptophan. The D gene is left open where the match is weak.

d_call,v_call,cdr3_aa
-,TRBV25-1,CASSERSRGTENEKLFF
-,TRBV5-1,CASSPAGLYNSPLHF
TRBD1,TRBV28,CASSYDRATNEKLFF
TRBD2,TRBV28,CASSSLAGIRYNEQFF
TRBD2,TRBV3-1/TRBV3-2,CASSQDPPLAGGGADTQYF
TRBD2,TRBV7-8,CASSSLGGGGSTDTQYF
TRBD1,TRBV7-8,CASSPDRSYGYTF
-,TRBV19,CASSNRQETQYF
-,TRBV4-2,CASSQDLMGTEAFF
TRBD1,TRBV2,CASRQGVYNEQFF
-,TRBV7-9,CASSLVMVRSYNEQFF
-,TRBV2,CASGEPPGRREGTF
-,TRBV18,CASSPGGRAEAFF
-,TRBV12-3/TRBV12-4,CATDQLSEAFF
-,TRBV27,CASSLNGYEQYF
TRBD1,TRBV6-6,CASILTGVTEAFF
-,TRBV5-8,CASSLDPGTYGYTF
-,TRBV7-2,CASSSNRAGNEQFF
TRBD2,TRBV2,CASSKLAGPTSSYNEQFF
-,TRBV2,CASSEEVGQETQYF
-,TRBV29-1,CSVLGTGIYEQYF
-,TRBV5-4,CASSLGESGGAQYF
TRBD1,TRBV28,CASKDRDGTYEQYF
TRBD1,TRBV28,CASSPTGGVAEAFF
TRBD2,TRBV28,CATLSTSGFTGELFF
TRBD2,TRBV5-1,CASLSGSSADTQYF
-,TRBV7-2,CASSLDANPGNTIYF
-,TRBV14,CASSQEDLGAWYNEQFF
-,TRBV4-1,CASSIPLGPQHF
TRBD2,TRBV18,CASSPMLSGSGNTQYF
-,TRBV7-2,CASSLANRDEQFF
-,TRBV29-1,CSAGWGTEAFF
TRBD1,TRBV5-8,CASSSGQGRTGELFF
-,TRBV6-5,CASSWDFSGNTIYF
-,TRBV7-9,CASSSISAAEAFF
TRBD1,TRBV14,CASSQEGRGLTEAFF
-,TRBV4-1,CASSQVIRETVGYTF
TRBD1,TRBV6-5,CASSYSTQGIKWF
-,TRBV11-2,CASSLRVGMSDSPLHF
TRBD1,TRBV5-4,CASSLSLGQGGDGYGYTF
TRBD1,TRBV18,CASSPGTVRTGANVLTF
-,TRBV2,CASSQSQVLSYEQYF
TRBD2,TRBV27,CASSLSKGGDGEQYF
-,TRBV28,CASRTLIGAGRRDTQYF
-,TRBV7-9,CASSLERTAYEQYF
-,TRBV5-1,CASSLDSNYGYTF
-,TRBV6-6,CASSYAGDGNTIYF
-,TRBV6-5,CASSYSGISGNTIYF
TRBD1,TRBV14,CASSQFRDRGTEQYF